This T cell receptor (beta chain) is drawn from a study of CD8+ T cells in alopecia areata (dated by TCRdb to the late 2010s). For context, the study as a whole: The treated patients took part in an open-label pilot trial in which moderate-to-severe alopecia areata was treated with oral tofacitinib at 5 to 10 mg twice daily. RNA was extracted with the PAXgene miRNA kit for fixed scalp, the miRNeasy kit for PBMCs, and the RNeasy kit for mouse skin. Tofacitinib was given for 6 to 18 months, followed by 6 months of follow-up off drug to assess delayed response and recurrence. Scalp clonality was compared across normal scalp (n=4), patchy alopecia areata scalp (n=8), and alopecia totalis/universalis scalp (n=8). Tofacitinib-treated patients had biopsies at baseline and at 4 and 24 weeks of treatment, with a later scalp biopsy in several patients. In both human patients and the C3H/HeJ mouse model, the study applied high-throughput TCRbeta sequencing to look at T cell clonal expansion in alopecia areata. Scalp tissue and sorted CD4+ and CD8+ peripheral blood T cells from patchy and totalis/universalis alopecia areata patients and from healthy controls were covered by human TCRbeta sequencing. For the treated patients, the SALT score, which quantifies what percentage of scalp surface area is affected, served as the measure of disease severity. immunoSEQ multiplex PCR using 35 Vbeta forward primers and 13 Jbeta reverse primers was used to amplify TCRbeta CDR3 regions.

The investigation overall reported the following: Lesional scalp, especially in alopecia totalis/universalis, showed higher clonality and more expanded CD8+ clones than normal scalp, suggesting antigenic drive. The treated cohort was small, with a single nonresponder, so links between baseline CD8+ expansion and response need larger studies. Compared with mice, TCR sequences shared between patients were less clear, possibly partly because of HLA diversity across the patient population. Resident alphabeta T cells in normal human skin are also sequenced, complicating scalp TCR repertoire analysis, unlike mouse skin dominated by gammadelta T cells. Tofacitinib significantly decreased scalp clonality and the number of expanded CD8+ clones among the top 100 scalp clones. During tofacitinib treatment, many expanded lesional clones stuck around in both scalp and blood, and this persistence may partly explain why relapse happens after treatment is stopped.

Preparation of the library involved the immunoSEQ multiplex PCR assay. RNA was extracted from all samples and reverse transcribed into cDNA as template for TCR sequencing. First-strand cDNA was synthesized using SuperScript III with a 2:1 mix of oligo-dT and random hexamers. A synthetic immune receptor repertoire was used to gauge amplification bias, and whatever bias remained was removed computationally. The authors processed their data as follows. After raw reads were preprocessed to remove errors, the CDR3 was defined following IMGT conventions as running from the conserved cysteine to phenylalanine. Clonality was computed as 1 minus the Shannon entropy, with the entropy normalized by log2 of the number of productive unique TCRs. Whether scalp clones were CD4 or CD8 was inferred by matching scalp TCRbeta sequences against CD4 and CD8 repertoires sorted from blood. Imported from immuneACCESS, the table was reduced by TCRdb to in-frame sequences with V and J called. These copies leave out some clones; in studies compared against another copy, an unresolved V gene accounts for under half, and the cause of the remainder is not known. From that table come the V and J calls and clone size; the DNA was used to work out D and trimming. In all, the sample holds about 100,000 clones, and about three fifths of those were seen once. In total, the top ten clones hold about 15% of the sample.

Per the publication, the treatment or condition label means: oral pan-JAK inhibitor, 5-10 mg twice daily. From alopecia areata patients, peripheral blood was collected along with lesional scalp punch biopsies. PBMCs were isolated by density centrifugation and stained for CD3, CD4 and CD8, and CD4+ and CD8+ T cells were sorted on a FACSAria. This clone was observed a handful of times. No antigen is known for it. One base away there is no much larger clone; base qualities are not given. Source: CD8+ T cells sorted from blood, taken around week 55, from a patient treated with tofacitinib. This TCR was recovered from a human donor with alopecia areata.

The CDR3 protein is CASSQTGTDGYTF. DNA sequence: TGTGCCAGCAGCCAAACAGGGACAGATGGCTACACCTTC. This receptor chain uses TRBV7-2 and TRBJ1-2, with 7 central nucleotides matching TRBD1. The CDR3 measures 13 amino acids from cysteine to phenylalanine. Of the read, only the CDR3 DNA is kept; its 39 bases are in frame from base 1. Ends trimmed: V by 5 bases, J by 6 bases; bases unmatched to a gene: 6. CDR1 and CDR2 are read off the germline V gene as SGHTA and FQGNSA.